The 5 T cell receptor beta chains listed next were all sequenced from one sample in a study of T cell repertoires in cytomegalovirus infection. TCRdb analysed the reads with MiXCR anew, one entry per CDR3 protein. The sample holds around 94,000 distinct CDR3 sequences, 15% to 20% seen once. Material: PBMCs. The source is a human donor in good health (CMV status not recorded). Some clones in this sample may be carry-over from other donors' samples.

The chain uses TRBV20-1 and TRBJ1-5; D is perhaps TRBD1 (6 bases). Germline loops: CDR1 DFQATT, CDR2 SNEGSKA (reference sequence). The V end was cut by 7 bases, the J end by 0 bases, with 19 bases between. CDR3 length: 16 residues. The CDR3: CSVGGRETLSNQPQHF. The CDR3 bases are TGCAGTGTCGGGGGCCGTGAAACCCTTAGCAATCAGCCCCAGCATTTT.

A note on this clonotype: A much larger clonotype is one base distant, so this may be a read error. The chain uses TRBV7-9 and TRBJ2-2; 7 nucleotides agree with TRBD1. Germline V gene data show CDR1 as SEHNR and CDR2 as FQNEAQ (reference sequence). The CDR3 is made up of 16 amino acids. The CDR3 region is CASSLSGTVNTWELFF. CDR3 nucleotide sequence: TGTGCCAGCAGCTTATCCGGGACAGTGAACACCTGGGAGCTGTTTTTT.

This chain links TRBV6-2 or TRBV6-3 with TRBJ2-3, with D perhaps matching TRBD1 or TRBD2 (5 bases each). The CDR3 consists of 15 residues. Trimming took off 4 bases at V and 4 bases at J, with 15 bases between the two ends. CDR1 and CDR2 from the germline V gene are MNHEY and SVGEGT. The CDR3 is CASSWGSRGPDTQYF. The CDR3 DNA reads as TGTGCCAGCAGTTGGGGGTCCCGCGGCCCAGATACGCAGTATTTT.

This clonotype was recorded a few times. This chain uses TRBV30 with TRBJ1-5, with D uncertain. This CDR3 region has 11 residues. Trimming stripped 0 bases from V and 6 bases from J, with 3 bases between. Germline V gene sequence: CDR1 GTSNPN, CDR2 SVGIG (reference sequence). The CDR3 here is CAWSVGQPQHF. CDR3 sequence (DNA): TGTGCCTGGAGTGTAGGTCAGCCCCAGCATTTT.

The chain recombines TRBV7-2 with TRBJ2-7, with 8 bases that match TRBD1. The length of the CDR3 is 14 residues. Per the germline V gene, CDR1 is SGHTA and CDR2 is FQGNSA. The J segment lost 3 bases and the V segment lost 5 bases, leaving 6 bases of the junction unmatched. CDR3 region: CASSRARGHYEQYF. CDR3 DNA: TGTGCCAGCAGCCGCGCCAGGGGGCACTACGAGCAGTACTTC.